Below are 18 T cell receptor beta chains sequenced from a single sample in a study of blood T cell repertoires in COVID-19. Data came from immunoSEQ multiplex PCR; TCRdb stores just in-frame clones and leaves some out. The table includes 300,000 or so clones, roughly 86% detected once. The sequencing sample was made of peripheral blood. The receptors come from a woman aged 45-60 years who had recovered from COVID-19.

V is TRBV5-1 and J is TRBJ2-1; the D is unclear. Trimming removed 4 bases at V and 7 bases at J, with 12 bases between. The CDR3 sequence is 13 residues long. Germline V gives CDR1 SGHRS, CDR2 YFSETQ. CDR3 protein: CASSPAARNEQFF. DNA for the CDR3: TGCGCCAGCAGCCCCGCGGCGCGGAATGAGCAGTTCTTC.

The CDR3 region has the DNA TGTGCCATCAATTTTGGGGGCCCGTCCAATGAGCAGTTCTTC. Translating gives CAINFGGPSNEQFF. The rearrangement links TRBV10-3 to TRBJ2-1, with D maybe TRBD1 (6 bases). The V end lost 7 bases, the J end lost 6 bases, and 16 bases lay between the germline ends. CDR3 size: 14 residues. Germline V gives CDR1 ENHRY, CDR2 SYGVKD.

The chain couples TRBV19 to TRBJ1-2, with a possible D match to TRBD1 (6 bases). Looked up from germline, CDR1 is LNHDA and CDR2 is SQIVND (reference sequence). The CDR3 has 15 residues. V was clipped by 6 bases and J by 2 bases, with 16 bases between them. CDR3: CASRLPGQLNYGYTF. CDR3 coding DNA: TGTGCCAGTAGGCTGCCTGGACAGCTAAACTATGGCTACACCTTC.

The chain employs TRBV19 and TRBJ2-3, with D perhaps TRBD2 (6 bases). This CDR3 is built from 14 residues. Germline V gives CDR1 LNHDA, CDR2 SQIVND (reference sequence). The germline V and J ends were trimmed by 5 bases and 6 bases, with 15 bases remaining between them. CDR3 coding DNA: TGTGCCAGTAGTGTCGGGACTGCCTACGATACGCAGTATTTT. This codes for CASSVGTAYDTQYF.

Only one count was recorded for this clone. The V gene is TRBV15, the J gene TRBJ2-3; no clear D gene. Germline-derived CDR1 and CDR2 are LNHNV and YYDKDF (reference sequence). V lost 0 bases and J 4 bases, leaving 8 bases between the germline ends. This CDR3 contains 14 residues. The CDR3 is CATSRDLSADTQYF. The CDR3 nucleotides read TGTGCCACCAGCAGAGATCTATCTGCAGATACGCAGTATTTT.

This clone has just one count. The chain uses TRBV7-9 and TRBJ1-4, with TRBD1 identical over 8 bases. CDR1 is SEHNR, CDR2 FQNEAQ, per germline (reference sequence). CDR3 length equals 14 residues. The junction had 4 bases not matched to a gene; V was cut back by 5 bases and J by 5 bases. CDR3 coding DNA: TGTGCCAGCAGCCAGGGACAGGCGAATGAAAAACTGTTTTTT. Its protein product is CASSQGQANEKLFF.

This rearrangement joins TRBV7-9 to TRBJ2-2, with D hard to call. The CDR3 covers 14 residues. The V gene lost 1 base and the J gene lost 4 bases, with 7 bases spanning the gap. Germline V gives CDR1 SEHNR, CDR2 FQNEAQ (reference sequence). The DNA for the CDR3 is TGTGCCAGCAGCTTAGAACTGAGCACCGGGGAGCTGTTTTTT. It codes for CASSLELSTGELFF.

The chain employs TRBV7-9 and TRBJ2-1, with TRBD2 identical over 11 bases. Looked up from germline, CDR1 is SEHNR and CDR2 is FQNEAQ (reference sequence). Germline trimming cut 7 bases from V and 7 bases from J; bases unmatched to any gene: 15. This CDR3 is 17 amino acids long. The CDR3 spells CASTYSGRAGWGNEQFF. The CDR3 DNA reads TGTGCCAGCACCTATAGCGGGAGGGCCGGTTGGGGAAATGAGCAGTTCTTC.

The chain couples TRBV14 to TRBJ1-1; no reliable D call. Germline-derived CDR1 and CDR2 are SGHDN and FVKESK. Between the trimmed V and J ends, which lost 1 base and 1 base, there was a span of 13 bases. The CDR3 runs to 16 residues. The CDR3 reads CASSQASVIRNTEAFF. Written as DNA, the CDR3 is TGTGCCAGCAGCCAAGCATCAGTCATTCGGAACACTGAAGCTTTCTTT.

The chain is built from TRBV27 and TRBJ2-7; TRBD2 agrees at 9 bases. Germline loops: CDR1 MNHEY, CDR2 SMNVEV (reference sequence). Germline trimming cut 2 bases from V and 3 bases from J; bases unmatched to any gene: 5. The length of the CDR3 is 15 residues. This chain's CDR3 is CASSLAASGNYEQYF. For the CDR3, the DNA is TGTGCCAGCAGTTTAGCGGCTAGCGGGAACTACGAGCAGTACTTC.

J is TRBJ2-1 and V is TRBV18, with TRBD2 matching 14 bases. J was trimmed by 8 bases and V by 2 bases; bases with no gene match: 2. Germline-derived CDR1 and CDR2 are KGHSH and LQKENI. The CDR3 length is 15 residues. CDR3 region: CASSPGTSGSYEQFF. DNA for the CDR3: TGTGCCAGCTCACCAGGGACTAGCGGGAGCTATGAGCAGTTCTTC.

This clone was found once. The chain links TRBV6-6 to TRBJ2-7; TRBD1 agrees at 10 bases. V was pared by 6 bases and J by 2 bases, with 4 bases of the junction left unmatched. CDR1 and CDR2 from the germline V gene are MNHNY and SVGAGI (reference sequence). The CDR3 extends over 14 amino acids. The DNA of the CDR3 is TGTGCCAGCAGAACGACAGGGGGCACCTACGAGCAGTACTTC. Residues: CASRTTGGTYEQYF.

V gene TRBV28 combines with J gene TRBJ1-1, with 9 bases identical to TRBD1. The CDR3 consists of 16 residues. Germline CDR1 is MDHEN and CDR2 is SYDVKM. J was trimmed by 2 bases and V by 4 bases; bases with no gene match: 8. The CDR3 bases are TGTGCCAGCAGTTCTGCCGGGACAGGGTTTAACACTGAAGCTTTCTTT. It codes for CASSSAGTGFNTEAFF. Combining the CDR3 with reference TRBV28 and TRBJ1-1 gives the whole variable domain DVKVTQSSRYLVKRTGEKVFLECVQDMDHENMFWYRQDPGLGLRLIYFSYDVKMKEKGDIPEGYSVSREKKERFSLILESASTNQTSMYLCASSSAGTGFNTEAFFGQGTRLTVV.

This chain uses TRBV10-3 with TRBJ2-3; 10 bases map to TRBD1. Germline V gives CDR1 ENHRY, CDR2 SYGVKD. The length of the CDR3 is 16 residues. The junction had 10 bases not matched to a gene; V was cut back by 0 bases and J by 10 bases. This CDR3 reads CAISESVIKDRGPQYF. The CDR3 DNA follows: TGTGCCATCAGTGAGTCGGTAATAAAAGACAGGGGGCCGCAGTATTTT.

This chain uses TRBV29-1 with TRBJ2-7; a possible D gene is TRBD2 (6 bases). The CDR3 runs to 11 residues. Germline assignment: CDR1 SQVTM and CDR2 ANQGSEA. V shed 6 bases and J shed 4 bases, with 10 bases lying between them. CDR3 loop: CSVPGGYEQYF. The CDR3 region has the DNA TGCAGCGTCCCTGGGGGGTACGAGCAGTACTTC.

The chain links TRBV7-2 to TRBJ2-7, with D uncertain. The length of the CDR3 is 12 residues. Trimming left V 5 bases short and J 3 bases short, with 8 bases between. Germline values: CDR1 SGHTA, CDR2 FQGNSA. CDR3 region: CASSSLNYEQYF. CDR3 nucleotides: TGTGCCAGCAGCAGCTTAAACTACGAGCAGTACTTC.

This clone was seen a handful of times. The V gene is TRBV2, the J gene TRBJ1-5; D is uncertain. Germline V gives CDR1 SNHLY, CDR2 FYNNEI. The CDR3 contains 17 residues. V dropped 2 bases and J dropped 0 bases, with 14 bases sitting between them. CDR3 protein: CASSERRAFYSNQPQHF. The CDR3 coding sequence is TGTGCCAGCAGTGAACGGCGGGCTTTCTATAGCAATCAGCCCCAGCATTTT.

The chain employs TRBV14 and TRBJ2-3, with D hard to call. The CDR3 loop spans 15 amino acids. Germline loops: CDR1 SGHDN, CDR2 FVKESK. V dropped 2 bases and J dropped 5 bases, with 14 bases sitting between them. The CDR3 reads CASSQRLGLVDTQYF. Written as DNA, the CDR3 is TGTGCCAGCAGCCAAAGGTTGGGCCTGGTAGATACGCAGTATTTT.